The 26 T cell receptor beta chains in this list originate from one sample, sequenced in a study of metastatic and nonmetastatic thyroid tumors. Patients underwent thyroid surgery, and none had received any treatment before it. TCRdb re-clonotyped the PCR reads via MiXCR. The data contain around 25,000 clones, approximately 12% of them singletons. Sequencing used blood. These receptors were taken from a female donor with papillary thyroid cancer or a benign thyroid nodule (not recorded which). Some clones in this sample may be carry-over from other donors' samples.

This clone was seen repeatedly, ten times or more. In nucleotides, the CDR3 is TGTGCCAGCAGTACGGGACAGGGGGCCTACGAGCAGTACTTC. Protein product: CASSTGQGAYEQYF. The chain couples TRBV25-1 to TRBJ2-7; 11 bases match TRBD1. The CDR3 is 14 amino acids. Germline V lookup: CDR1 MGHDK, CDR2 SYGVNS. V dropped 5 bases and J dropped 2; count of bases not matched to a gene: 2.

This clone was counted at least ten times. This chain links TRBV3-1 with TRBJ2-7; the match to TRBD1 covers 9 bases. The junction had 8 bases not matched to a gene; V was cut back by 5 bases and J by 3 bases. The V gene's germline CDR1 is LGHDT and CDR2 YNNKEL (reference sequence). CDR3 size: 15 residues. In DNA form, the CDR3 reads TGTGCCAGCAGCTTGGACAGGGGAGTAGGCTACGAGCAGTACTTC. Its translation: CASSLDRGVGYEQYF.

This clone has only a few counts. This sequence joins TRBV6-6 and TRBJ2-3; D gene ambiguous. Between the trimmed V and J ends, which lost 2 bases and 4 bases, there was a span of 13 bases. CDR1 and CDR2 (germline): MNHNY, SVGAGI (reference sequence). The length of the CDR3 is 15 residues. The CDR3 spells CASSYLPYAADTQYF. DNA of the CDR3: TGTGCCAGCAGTTACCTACCCTATGCCGCAGATACGCAGTATTTT.

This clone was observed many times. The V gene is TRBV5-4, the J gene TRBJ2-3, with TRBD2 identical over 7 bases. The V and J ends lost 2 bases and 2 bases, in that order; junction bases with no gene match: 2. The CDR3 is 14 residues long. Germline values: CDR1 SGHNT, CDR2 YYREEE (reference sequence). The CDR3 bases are TGTGCCAGCAGCTTAGCGGGGTACACAGATACGCAGTATTTT. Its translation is CASSLAGYTDTQYF.

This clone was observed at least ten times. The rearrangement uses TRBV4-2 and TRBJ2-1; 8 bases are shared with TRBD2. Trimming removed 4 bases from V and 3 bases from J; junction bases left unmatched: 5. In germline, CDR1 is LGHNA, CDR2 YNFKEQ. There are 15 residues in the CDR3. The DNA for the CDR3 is TGTGCCAGCAGCCTTACTAGCGGAGACTACAATGAGCAGTTCTTC. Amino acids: CASSLTSGDYNEQFF.

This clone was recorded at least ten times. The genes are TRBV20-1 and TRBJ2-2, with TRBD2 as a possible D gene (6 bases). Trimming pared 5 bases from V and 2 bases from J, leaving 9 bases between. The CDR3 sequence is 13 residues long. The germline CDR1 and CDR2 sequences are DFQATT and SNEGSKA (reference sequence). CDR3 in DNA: TGCAGTGCTCGACTAGTTAACACCGGGGAGCTGTTTTTT. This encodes CSARLVNTGELFF.

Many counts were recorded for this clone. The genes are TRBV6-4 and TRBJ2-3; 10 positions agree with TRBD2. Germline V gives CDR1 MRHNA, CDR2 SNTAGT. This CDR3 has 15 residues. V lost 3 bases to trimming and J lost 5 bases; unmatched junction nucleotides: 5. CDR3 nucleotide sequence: TGTGCCAGCAGTGAAAAAGGACTAGCGGTAGATACGCAGTATTTT. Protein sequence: CASSEKGLAVDTQYF.

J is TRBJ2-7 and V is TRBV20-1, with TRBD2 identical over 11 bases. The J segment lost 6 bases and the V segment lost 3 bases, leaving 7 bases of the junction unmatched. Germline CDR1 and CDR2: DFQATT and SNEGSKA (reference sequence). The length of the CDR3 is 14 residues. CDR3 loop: CSASMLAGGGEQYF. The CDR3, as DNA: TGCAGTGCTAGTATGCTAGCGGGAGGCGGCGAGCAGTACTTC.

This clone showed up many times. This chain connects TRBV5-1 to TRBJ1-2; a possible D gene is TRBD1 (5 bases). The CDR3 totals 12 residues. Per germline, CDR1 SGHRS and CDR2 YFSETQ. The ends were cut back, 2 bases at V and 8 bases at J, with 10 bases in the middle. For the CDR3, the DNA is TGCGCCAGCAGCTTAACTTCAGGGGGCTACACCTTC. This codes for CASSLTSGGYTF.

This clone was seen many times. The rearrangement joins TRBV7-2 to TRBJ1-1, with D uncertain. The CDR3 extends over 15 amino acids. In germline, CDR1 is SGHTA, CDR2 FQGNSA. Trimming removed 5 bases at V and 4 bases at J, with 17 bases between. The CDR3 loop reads CASSPGVSSGTEAFF. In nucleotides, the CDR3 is TGTGCCAGCAGCCCCGGAGTAAGCTCGGGCACTGAAGCTTTCTTT.

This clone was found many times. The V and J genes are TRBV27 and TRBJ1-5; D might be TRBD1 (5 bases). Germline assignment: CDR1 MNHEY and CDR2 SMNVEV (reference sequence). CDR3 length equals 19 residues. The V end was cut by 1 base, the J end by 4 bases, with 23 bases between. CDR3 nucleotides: TGTGCCAGCAGTTTATACCCCGTCGGGACGGAGGGCCCTAATCAGCCCCAGCATTTT. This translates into CASSLYPVGTEGPNQPQHF.

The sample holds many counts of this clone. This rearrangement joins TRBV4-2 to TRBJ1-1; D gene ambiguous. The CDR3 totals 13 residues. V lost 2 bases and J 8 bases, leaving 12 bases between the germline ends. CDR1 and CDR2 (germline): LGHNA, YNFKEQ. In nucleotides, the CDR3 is TGTGCCAGCAGCCAAAGGAGGGTGGGCGAAGCTTTCTTT. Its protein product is CASSQRRVGEAFF.

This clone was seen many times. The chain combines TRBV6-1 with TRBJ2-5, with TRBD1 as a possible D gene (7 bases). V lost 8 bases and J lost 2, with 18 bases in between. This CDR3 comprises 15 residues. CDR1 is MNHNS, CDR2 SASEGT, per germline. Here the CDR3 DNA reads TGTGCCAGCGGTCTAGGAGGGGGCCGACAAGAGACCCAGTACTTC. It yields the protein CASGLGGGRQETQYF.

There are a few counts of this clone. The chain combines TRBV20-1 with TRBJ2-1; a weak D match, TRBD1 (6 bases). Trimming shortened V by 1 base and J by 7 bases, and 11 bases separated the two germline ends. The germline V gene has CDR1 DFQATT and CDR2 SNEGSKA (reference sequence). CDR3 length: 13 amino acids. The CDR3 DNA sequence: TGCAGTGCTAGAGTGGGACACCCGAATGAGCAGTTCTTC. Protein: CSARVGHPNEQFF.

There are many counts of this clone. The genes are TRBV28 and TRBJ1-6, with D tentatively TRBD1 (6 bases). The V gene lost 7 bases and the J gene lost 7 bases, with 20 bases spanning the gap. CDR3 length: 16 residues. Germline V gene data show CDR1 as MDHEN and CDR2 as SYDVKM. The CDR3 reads CASTPAQGTQNSPLHF. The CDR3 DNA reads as TGTGCCAGCACCCCCGCCCAGGGGACGCAAAATTCACCCCTCCACTTT.

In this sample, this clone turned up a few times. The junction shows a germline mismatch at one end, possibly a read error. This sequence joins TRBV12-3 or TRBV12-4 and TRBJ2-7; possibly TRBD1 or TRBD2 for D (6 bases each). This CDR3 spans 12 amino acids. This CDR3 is CASSLGGYEQCF. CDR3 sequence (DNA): TGTGCCAGCAGTTTGGGGGGCTATGAGCAGTGCTTC.

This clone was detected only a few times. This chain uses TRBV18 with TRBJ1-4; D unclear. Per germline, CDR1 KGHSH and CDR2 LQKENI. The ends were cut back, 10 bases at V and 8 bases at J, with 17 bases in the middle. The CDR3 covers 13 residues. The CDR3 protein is CATTMVEKEKLFF. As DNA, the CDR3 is TGTGCCACCACCATGGTGGAGAAAGAAAAACTGTTTTTT.

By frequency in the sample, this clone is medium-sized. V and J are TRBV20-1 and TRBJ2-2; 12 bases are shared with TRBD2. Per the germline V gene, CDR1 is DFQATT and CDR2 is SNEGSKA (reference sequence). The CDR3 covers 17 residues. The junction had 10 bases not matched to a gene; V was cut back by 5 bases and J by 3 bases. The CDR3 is CSALPSTSGGDTGELFF. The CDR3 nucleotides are TGCAGTGCTCTCCCCTCGACTAGCGGGGGTGACACCGGGGAGCTGTTTTTT.

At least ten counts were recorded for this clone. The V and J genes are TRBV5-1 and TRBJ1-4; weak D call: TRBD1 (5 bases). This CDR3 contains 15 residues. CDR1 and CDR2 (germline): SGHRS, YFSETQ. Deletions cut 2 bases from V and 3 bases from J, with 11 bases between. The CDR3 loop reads CASSLGVGANEKLFF. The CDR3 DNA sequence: TGCGCCAGCAGCTTAGGGGTGGGAGCTAATGAAAAACTGTTTTTT.

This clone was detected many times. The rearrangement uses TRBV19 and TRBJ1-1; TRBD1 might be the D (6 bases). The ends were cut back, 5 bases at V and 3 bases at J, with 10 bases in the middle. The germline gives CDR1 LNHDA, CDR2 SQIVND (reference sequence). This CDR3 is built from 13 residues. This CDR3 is CASSRQVDTEAFF. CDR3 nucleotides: TGTGCCAGTAGTCGACAGGTGGACACTGAAGCTTTCTTT. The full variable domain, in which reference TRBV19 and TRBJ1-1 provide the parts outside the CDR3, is DGGITQSPKYLFRKEGQNVTLSCEQNLNHDAMYWYRQDPGQGLRLIYYSQIVNDFQKGDIAEGYSVSREKKESFPLTVTSAQKNPTAFYLCASSRQVDTEAFFGQGTRLTVV.

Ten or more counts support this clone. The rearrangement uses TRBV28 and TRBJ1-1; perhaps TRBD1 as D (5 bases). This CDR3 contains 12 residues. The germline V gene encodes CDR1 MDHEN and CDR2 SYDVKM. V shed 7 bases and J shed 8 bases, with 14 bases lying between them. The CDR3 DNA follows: TGTGCCAGCAACAGAGGGGAACTAGAAGCTTTCTTT. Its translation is CASNRGELEAFF.

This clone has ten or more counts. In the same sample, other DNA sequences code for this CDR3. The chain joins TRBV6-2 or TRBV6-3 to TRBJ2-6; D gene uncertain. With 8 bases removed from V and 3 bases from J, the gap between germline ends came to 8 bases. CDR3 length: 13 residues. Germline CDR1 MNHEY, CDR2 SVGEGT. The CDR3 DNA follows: TGTGCCAGCCTAAGAGATGGGGCCAACGTCCTGACTTTC. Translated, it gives CASLRDGANVLTF.

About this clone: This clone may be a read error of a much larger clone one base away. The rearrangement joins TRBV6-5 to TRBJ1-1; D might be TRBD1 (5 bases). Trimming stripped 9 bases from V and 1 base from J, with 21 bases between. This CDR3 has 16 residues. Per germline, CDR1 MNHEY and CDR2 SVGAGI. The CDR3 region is CASSLPGRLANTEAFF. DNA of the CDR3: TGTGCCAGTAGTCTACCGGGACGGTTGGCGAACACTGAAGCTTTCTTT.

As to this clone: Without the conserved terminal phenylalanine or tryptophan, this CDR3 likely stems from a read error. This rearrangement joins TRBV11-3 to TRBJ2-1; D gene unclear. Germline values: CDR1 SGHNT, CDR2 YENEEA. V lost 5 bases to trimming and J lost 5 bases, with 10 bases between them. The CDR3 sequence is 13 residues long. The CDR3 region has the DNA TGTGCCAGCAGCCCCGGTGGTCACAATGAGCAGTTCTTA. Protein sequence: CASSPGGHNEQFL.

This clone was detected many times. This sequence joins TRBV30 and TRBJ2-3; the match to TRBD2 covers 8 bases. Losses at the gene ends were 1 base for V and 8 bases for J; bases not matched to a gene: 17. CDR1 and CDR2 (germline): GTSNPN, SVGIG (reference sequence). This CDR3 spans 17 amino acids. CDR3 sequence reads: CAWSGRAGGLSWGTQYF. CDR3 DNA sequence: TGTGCCTGGAGTGGTAGGGCGGGAGGTCTCTCGTGGGGTACGCAGTATTTT.

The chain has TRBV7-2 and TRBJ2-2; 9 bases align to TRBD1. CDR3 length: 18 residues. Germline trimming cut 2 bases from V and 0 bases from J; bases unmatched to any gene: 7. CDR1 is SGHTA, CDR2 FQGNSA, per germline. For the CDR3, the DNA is TGTGCCAGCAGCTTAACGCTCCACAGGGGGCCGAACACCGGGGAGCTGTTTTTT. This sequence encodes CASSLTLHRGPNTGELFF.